This is a list of T cell receptor beta chains from one sample in a study of post-analysis software for immune sequencing data. TCRdb called the PCR reads again in MiXCR, with one record for every CDR3 protein. The data contain some 690,000 distinct CDR3 sequences, roughly 27% of them singletons. The sequenced sample consisted of blood. The receptors shown here come from a girl aged 5-17 years with multiple sclerosis. Both conserved end residues are part of each CDR3. D genes are given only for firm matches. Clone size is stated in some rows and not others, as once, few, many or a class when expanded.

size	D	V	J	CDR3	DNA
NA	TRBD2	TRBV6-2/TRBV6-3	TRBJ2-1	CASRKTSGTEQFF	TGTGCCAGCAGAAAAACTAGCGGGACTGAGCAGTTCTTC
NA	NA	TRBV2	TRBJ2-3	CASSVATSFTDTQYF	TGTGCCAGCAGTGTAGCAACCAGCTTCACAGATACGCAGTATTTT
many	NA	TRBV7-2	TRBJ2-7	CASSLALGLAYEQYF	TGTGCCAGCAGCTTAGCGCTAGGGCTAGCCTACGAGCAGTACTTC
many	NA	TRBV20-1	TRBJ2-1	CSAHSPLTRVGEQFF	TGCAGTGCCCATTCCCCTCTTACACGCGTAGGGGAGCAGTTCTTC
few	NA	TRBV28	TRBJ2-3	CASSLAVPGTQYF	TGTGCCAGCAGTTTAGCGGTCCCCGGGACGCAGTATTTT
few	NA	TRBV27	TRBJ2-7	CASSTRQVPYEQYF	TGTGCCAGCAGTACAAGACAGGTACCCTACGAGCAGTACTTC
NA	NA	TRBV15	TRBJ2-1	CATSRKANRANEQFF	TGTGCCACCAGCAGAAAAGCCAACAGGGCGAATGAGCAGTTCTTC
NA	TRBD2	TRBV7-2	TRBJ2-5	CASSSWTSGKETQYF	TGTGCCAGCAGCTCCTGGACCAGCGGGAAAGAGACCCAGTACTTC
NA	TRBD2	TRBV29-1	TRBJ2-7	CSYGGAYEQYF	TGCAGCTATGGGGGGGCCTACGAGCAGTACTTC
NA	NA	TRBV5-5	TRBJ2-7	CASRSQRENRNEQYF	TGTGCCAGCAGAAGTCAAAGGGAGAACCGAAACGAGCAGTACTTC
NA	NA	TRBV5-4	TRBJ2-5	CASSCWTEQETQYF	TGTGCCAGCAGCTGCTGGACGGAACAAGAGACCCAGTACTTC